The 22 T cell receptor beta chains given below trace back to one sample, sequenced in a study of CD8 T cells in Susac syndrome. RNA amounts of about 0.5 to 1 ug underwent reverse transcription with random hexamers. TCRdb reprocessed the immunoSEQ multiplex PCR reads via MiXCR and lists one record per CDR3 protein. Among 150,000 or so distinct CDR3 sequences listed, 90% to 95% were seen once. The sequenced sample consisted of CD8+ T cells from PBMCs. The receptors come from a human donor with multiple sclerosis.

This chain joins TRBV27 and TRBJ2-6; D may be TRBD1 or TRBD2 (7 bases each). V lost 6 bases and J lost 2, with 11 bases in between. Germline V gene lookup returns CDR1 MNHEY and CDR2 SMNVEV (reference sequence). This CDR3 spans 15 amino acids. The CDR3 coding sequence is TGTGCCAGCAGACCAGGGGGGGCTGGGGCCAACGTCCTGACTTTC. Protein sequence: CASRPGGAGANVLTF.

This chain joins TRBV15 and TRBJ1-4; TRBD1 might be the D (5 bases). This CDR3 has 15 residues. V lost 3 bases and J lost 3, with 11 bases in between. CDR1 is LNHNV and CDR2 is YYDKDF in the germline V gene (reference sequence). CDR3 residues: CATSSETAPNEKLFF. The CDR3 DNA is TGTGCCACCAGCAGCGAGACAGCCCCTAATGAAAAACTGTTTTTT.

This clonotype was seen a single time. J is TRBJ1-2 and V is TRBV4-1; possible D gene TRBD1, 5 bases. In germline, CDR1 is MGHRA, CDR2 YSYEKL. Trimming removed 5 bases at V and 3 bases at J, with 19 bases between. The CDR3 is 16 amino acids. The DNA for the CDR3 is TGCGCCAGCAGCTCCGCTGGGCCCCCGGGGGACTATGGCTACACCTTC. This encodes CASSSAGPPGDYGYTF.

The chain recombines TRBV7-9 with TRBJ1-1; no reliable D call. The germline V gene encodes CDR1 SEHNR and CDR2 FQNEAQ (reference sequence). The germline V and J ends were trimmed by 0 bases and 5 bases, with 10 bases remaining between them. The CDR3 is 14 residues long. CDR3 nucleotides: TGTGCCAGCAGCTTAGCCCGGGAAGCGACTGAAGCTTTCTTT. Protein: CASSLAREATEAFF.

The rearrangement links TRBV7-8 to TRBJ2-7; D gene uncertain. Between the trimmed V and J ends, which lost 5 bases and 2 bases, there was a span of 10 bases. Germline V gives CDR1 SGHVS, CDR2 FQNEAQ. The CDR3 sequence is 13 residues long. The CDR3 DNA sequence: TGTGCCAGCAGCCCGGAATTAACCTACGAGCAGTACTTC. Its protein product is CASSPELTYEQYF.

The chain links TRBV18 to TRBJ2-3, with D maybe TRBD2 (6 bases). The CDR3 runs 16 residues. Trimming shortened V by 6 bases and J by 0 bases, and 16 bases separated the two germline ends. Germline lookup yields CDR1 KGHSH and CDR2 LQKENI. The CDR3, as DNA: TGTGCCAGCTCTCAGAGGGAGCGGGTTAGCACAGATACGCAGTATTTT. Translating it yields CASSQRERVSTDTQYF.

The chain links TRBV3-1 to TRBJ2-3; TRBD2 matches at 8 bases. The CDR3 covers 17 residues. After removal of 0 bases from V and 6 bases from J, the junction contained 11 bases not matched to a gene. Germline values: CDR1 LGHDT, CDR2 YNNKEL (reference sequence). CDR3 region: CASSQDPAGEGTDTQYF. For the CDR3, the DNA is TGTGCCAGCAGCCAAGATCCAGCGGGGGAGGGAACGGATACGCAGTATTTT.

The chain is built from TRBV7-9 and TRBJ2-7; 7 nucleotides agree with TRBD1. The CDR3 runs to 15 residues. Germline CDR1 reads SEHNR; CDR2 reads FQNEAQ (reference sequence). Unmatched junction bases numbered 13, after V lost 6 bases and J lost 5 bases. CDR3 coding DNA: TGTGCCAGCAGTGAGCCGGGACAGCCTAACCACGAGCAGTACTTC. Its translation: CASSEPGQPNHEQYF.

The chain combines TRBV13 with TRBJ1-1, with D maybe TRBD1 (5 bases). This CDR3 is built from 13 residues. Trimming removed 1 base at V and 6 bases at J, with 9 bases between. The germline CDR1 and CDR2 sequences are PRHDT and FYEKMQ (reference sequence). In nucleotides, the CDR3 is TGTGCCAGCAGCTTAGCCAGGGTCGCTGAAGCTTTCTTT. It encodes CASSLARVAEAFF. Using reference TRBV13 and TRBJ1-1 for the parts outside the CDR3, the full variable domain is AAGVIQSPRHLIKEKRETATLKCYPIPRHDTVYWYQQGPGQDPQFLISFYEKMQSDKGSIPDRFSAQQFSDYHSELNMSSLELGDSALYFCASSLARVAEAFFGQGTRLTVV.

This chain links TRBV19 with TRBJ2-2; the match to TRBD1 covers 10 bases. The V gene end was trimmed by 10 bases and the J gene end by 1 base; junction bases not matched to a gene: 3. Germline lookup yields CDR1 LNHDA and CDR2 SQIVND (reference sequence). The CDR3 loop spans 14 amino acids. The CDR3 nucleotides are TGTGCCACTGACAGGGGGCGGAACACCGGGGAGCTGTTTTTT. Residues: CATDRGRNTGELFF.

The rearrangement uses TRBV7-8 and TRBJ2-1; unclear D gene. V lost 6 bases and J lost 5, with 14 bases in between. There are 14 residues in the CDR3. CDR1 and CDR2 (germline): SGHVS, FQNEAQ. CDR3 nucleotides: TGTGCCAGCAGACGGCTCGGGCCGAACAATGAGCAGTTCTTC. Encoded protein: CASRRLGPNNEQFF. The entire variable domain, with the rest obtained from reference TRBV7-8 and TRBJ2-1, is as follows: GAGVSQSPRYKVAKRGQDVALRCDPISGHVSLFWYQQALGQGPEFLTYFQNEAQLDKSGLPSDRFFAERPEGSVSTLKIQRTQQEDSAVYLCASRRLGPNNEQFFGPGTRLTVL.

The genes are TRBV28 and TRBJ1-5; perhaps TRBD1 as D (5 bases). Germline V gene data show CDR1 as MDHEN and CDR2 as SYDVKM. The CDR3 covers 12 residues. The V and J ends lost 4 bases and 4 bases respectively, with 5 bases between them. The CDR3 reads CASSYRNQPQHF. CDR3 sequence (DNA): TGTGCCAGCAGTTACAGGAATCAGCCCCAGCATTTT.

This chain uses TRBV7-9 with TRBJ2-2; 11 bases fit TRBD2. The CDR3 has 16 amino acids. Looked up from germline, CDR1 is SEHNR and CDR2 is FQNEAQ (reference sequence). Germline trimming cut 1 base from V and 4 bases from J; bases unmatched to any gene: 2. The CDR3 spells CASSLVGTSGTGELFF. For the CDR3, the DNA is TGTGCCAGCAGCTTAGTAGGGACTAGCGGCACCGGGGAGCTGTTTTTT.

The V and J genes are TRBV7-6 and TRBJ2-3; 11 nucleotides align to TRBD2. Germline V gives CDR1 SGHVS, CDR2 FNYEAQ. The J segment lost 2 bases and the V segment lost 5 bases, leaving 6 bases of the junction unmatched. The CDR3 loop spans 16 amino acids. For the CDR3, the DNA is TGTGCCAGCAGCCTCAAGGGACTAGCGGCCACAGATACGCAGTATTTT. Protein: CASSLKGLAATDTQYF.

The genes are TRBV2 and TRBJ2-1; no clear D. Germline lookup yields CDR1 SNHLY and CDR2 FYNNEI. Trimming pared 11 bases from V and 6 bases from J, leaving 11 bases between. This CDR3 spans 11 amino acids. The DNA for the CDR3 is TGTGCCTGCCTAACTCGCAATGAGCAGTTCTTC. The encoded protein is CACLTRNEQFF. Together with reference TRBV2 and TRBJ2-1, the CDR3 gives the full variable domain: EPEVTQTPSHQVTQMGQEVILRCVPISNHLYFYWYRQILGQKVEFLVSFYNNEISEKSEIFDDQFSVERPDGSNFTLKIRSTKLEDSAMYFCACLTRNEQFFGPGTRLTVL.

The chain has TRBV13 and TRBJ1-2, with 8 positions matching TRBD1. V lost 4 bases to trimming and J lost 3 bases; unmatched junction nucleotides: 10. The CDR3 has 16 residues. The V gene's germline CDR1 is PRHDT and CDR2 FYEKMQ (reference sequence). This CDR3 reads CASSSISGGLDYGYTF. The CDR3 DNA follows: TGTGCCAGCAGCTCGATATCAGGGGGCCTGGACTATGGCTACACCTTC. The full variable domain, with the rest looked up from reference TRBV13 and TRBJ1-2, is AAGVIQSPRHLIKEKRETATLKCYPIPRHDTVYWYQQGPGQDPQFLISFYEKMQSDKGSIPDRFSAQQFSDYHSELNMSSLELGDSALYFCASSSISGGLDYGYTFGSGTRLTVV.

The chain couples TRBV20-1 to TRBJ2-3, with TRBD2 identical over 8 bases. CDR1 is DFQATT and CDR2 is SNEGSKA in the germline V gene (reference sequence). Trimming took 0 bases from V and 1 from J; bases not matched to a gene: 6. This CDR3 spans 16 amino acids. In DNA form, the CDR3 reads TGCAGTGCTAGAGATCAGGCTAGCGGGCGCACAGATACGCAGTATTTT. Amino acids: CSARDQASGRTDTQYF.

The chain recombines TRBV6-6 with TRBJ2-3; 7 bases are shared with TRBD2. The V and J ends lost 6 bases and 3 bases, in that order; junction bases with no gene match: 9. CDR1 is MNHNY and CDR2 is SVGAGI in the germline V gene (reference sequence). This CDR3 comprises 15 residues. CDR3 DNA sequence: TGTGCCAGCAGGGTTAAGCGGGGAGTTACAGATACGCAGTATTTT. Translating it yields CASRVKRGVTDTQYF.

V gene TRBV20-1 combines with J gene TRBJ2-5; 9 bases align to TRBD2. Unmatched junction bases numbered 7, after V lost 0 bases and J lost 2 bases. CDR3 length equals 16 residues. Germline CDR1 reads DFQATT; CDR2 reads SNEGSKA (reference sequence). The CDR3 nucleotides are TGCAGTGCTAGAGATCCAGGGACTAGCCCACAAGAGACCCAGTACTTC. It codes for CSARDPGTSPQETQYF.

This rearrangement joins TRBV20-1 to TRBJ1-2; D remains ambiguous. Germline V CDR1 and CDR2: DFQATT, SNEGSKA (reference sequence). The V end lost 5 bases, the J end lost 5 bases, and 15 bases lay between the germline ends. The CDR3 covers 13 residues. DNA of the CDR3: TGCAGTGCTGGGCCGGCAGGACCATATGGCTACACCTTC. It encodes CSAGPAGPYGYTF.

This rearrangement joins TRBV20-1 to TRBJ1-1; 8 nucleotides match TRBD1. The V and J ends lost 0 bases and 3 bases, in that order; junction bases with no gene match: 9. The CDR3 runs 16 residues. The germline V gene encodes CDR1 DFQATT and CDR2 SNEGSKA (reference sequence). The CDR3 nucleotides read TGCAGTGCTAGAGATCGGCAGGGGGCCCTTCACACTGAAGCTTTCTTT. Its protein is CSARDRQGALHTEAFF.

The CDR3 protein is CASRGHLFYGYTF. Here the CDR3 DNA reads TGTGCCAGCAGAGGACACTTATTCTATGGCTACACCTTC. The chain employs TRBV27 and TRBJ1-2; D perhaps matches TRBD1 (5 bases). Per germline, CDR1 MNHEY and CDR2 SMNVEV (reference sequence). The CDR3 runs to 13 residues. The ends were cut back, 6 bases at V and 4 bases at J, with 12 bases in the middle.